The 8 T cell receptor beta chains reported below all come from one sample, sequenced in a study of T cells in Graves' hyperthyroidism and ophthalmopathy. Regions amplified from RNA transcripts were the TCR beta CDR3 regions. The study used the HTBI primer set for a first-round RT-PCR of the TCR CDR3. One entry per CDR3 protein, called by TCRdb with MiXCR from the multiplex PCR reads. The sample lists about 360,000 distinct CDR3 sequences; over 10% were seen once. The specimen sequenced was blood. These receptors were collected from a woman aged 18-29 years with Graves' hyperthyroidism.

This clonotype was seen repeatedly, ten times or more. The chain links TRBV19 to TRBJ2-7; the D gene is possibly TRBD2 (6 bases). CDR3 length equals 13 residues. The germline V gene encodes CDR1 LNHDA and CDR2 SQIVND (reference sequence). Trimming took 8 bases from V and 0 from J, leaving 11 bases between them. CDR3 nucleotides: TGTGCCAGTGGAAGGGACTTCTCCTACGAGCAGTACTTC. This sequence encodes CASGRDFSYEQYF.

The V gene is TRBV29-1, the J gene TRBJ2-2; unclear D gene. This CDR3 contains 13 residues. The V and J ends lost 4 bases and 5 bases respectively, with 11 bases between them. From germline, CDR1 is SQVTM and CDR2 ANQGSEA. This CDR3 is CSVARWVTGELFF. CDR3 nucleotides: TGCAGCGTTGCGCGGTGGGTTACCGGGGAGCTGTTTTTT.

This clonotype appeared many times. This chain links TRBV6-1 with TRBJ2-3; 7 positions agree with TRBD2. V lost 2 bases to trimming and J lost 0 bases; unmatched junction nucleotides: 2. Germline CDR1 reads MNHNS; CDR2 reads SASEGT. The CDR3 is made up of 15 amino acids. Here the CDR3 DNA reads TGTGCCAGCAGTGAACGGGGAGGGAGCACAGATACGCAGTATTTT. This codes for CASSERGGSTDTQYF.

This clonotype was detected many times. CDR3 region: CASSLDYPRYNEQFF. The CDR3 bases are TGCGCCAGCAGCTTGGACTACCCGAGATACAATGAGCAGTTCTTC. The chain uses TRBV5-1 and TRBJ2-1; D unresolved. Per germline, CDR1 SGHRS and CDR2 YFSETQ. The CDR3 consists of 15 residues. V lost 0 bases and J lost 4, with 11 bases in between.

The rearrangement uses TRBV5-1 and TRBJ1-2; tentative D call: TRBD1 (6 bases). The CDR3 has 15 amino acids. Germline loops: CDR1 SGHRS, CDR2 YFSETQ. V was trimmed by 5 bases and J by 4 bases, leaving 18 bases between them. CDR3 bases: TGCGCCAGCAGATACCTGGGGGGGCCGCCCTATGGCTACACCTTC. Translation: CASRYLGGPPYGYTF.

This clonotype was detected a few times. The genes are TRBV5-1 and TRBJ2-6; D is unresolved. The germline CDR1 and CDR2 sequences are SGHRS and YFSETQ. V lost 2 bases and J 2 bases, leaving 11 bases between the germline ends. This CDR3 spans 16 amino acids. CDR3 amino acids: CASSFVSLTGANVLTF. CDR3 nucleotides: TGCGCCAGCAGCTTTGTCAGCTTGACTGGGGCCAACGTCCTGACTTTC.

This clonotype has at least ten counts. The chain has TRBV6-1 and TRBJ2-1; D is perhaps TRBD2 (6 bases). Trimming removed 5 bases from V and 10 bases from J, with 15 bases in between. CDR3 length: 13 residues. Germline assignment: CDR1 MNHNS and CDR2 SASEGT. The CDR3 is CASSSGLRGEQFF. For the CDR3, the DNA is TGTGCCAGCAGTTCCGGACTACGGGGAGAGCAGTTCTTC.

Only a few counts were recorded for this clonotype. The V call is TRBV9, the J call TRBJ2-1; D possibly corresponds to TRBD2 (7 bases). V was trimmed by 4 bases and J by 4 bases, leaving 15 bases between them. In germline, CDR1 is SGDLS, CDR2 YYNGEE. The CDR3 sequence is 15 residues long. CDR3 DNA: TGTGCCAGCAGCTATGGGGGGGGCCGGTACAATGAGCAGTTCTTC. Its protein is CASSYGGGRYNEQFF. The full variable domain, with the rest looked up from reference TRBV9 and TRBJ2-1, is DSGVTQTPKHLITATGQRVTLRCSPRSGDLSVYWYQQSLDQGLQFLIQYYNGEERAKGNILERFSAQQFPDLHSELNLSSLELGDSALYFCASSYGGGRYNEQFFGPGTRLTVL.